This TCR beta chain comes out of a study of shared clonotypes between healthy human individuals. V lost 8 bases to trimming and J lost 7 bases, with 18 bases between them. The CDR3 spans 14 residues. CDR1 is SNHLY, CDR2 FYNNEI, per germline. General study points: A generally larger estimated richness was seen in naive subsets than in memory subsets.

TCRdb keeps only in-frame clones here, not all; method: immunoSEQ multiplex PCR. Among roughly 1,500,000 clones listed, under 99% were seen once. Concerning this clone itself: What it binds is unknown.

The sequence derives from a man aged 25-40 years in good health. The chain couples TRBV2 to TRBJ2-1; D is possibly TRBD1 or TRBD2 (5 bases each). The sequencing input was naive CD4+ T cells sorted from blood. Subset described: CD45RA+ positively selected. The DNA for the CDR3 is TGTGCCAGCGGTTTCGGGGCAGTCCGGAATGAGCAGTTCTTC. It codes for CASGFGAVRNEQFF.